These 18 T cell receptor beta chains were all obtained from the same sample, sequenced in a study of blood T cell repertoires in COVID-19. This table comes from immunoSEQ multiplex PCR, and its TCRdb copy is limited to in-frame clones, with some not included. The table lists about 160,000 clones, around 82% of them singletons, with approximately 6.8% in the top ten. The source material was peripheral blood. The receptor set was obtained from a woman aged 40 to 50 with COVID-19, enrolled during active disease.

This clone was seen once. This chain connects TRBV30 to TRBJ1-4; TRBD1 matches 7 bases. The CDR3 covers 13 residues. Germline loops: CDR1 GTSNPN, CDR2 SVGIG (reference sequence). V shed 4 bases, J shed 5 bases, and the junction held 4 bases outside the gene matches. The CDR3 sequence is CAWTGQKNEKLFF. CDR3 sequence (DNA): TGTGCCTGGACGGGACAGAAAAATGAAAAACTGTTTTTT.

The CDR3 loop reads CASSLVGTSGRANEQFF. The DNA of the CDR3 is TGTGCCAGCAGCTTAGTCGGGACTAGCGGGAGGGCGAATGAGCAGTTCTTC. The rearrangement uses TRBV7-2 and TRBJ2-1, with 16 bases aligning to TRBD2. CDR3 size: 17 residues. CDR1 SGHTA and CDR2 FQGNSA come from the germline V gene. The junction had 4 bases not matched to a gene; V was cut back by 1 base and J by 7 bases.

The chain uses TRBV18 and TRBJ1-1; no clear D gene. Trimming left V 3 bases short and J 2 bases short, with 10 bases between. The CDR3 has 14 amino acids. Germline CDR1 KGHSH, CDR2 LQKENI. CDR3 sequence: CASSPYEANTEAFF. In DNA, the CDR3 is TGTGCCAGCTCACCCTACGAGGCTAACACTGAAGCTTTCTTT.

The CDR3 bases are TGTGCCAGCAGCTTAGCTGTCGGGGAGACCCAGTACTTC. Its protein product is CASSLAVGETQYF. The chain joins TRBV7-9 to TRBJ2-5; no definite D call. The ends were cut back, 0 bases at V and 5 bases at J, with 7 bases in the middle. The CDR3 sequence is 13 residues long. Germline V gene lookup returns CDR1 SEHNR and CDR2 FQNEAQ (reference sequence).

This chain connects TRBV5-1 to TRBJ2-7; tentative D call: TRBD1 (6 bases). The CDR3 spans 12 residues. CDR1 SGHRS and CDR2 YFSETQ come from the germline V gene. V lost 2 bases and J lost 5, with 8 bases in between. The CDR3 region is CASSFPGDEQYF. The DNA of the CDR3 is TGCGCCAGCAGCTTCCCAGGGGACGAGCAGTACTTC. Full variable domain (remainder filled in from reference TRBV5-1 and TRBJ2-7): KAGVTQTPRYLIKTRGQQVTLSCSPISGHRSVSWYQQTPGQGLQFLFEYFSETQRNKGNFPGRFSGRQFSNSRSEMNVSTLELGDSALYLCASSFPGDEQYFGPGTRLTVT.

The chain carries TRBV21-1 and TRBJ2-2; the tabulated D call, TRBD1, remains unverified against the DNA. TRBV21-1 is marked as a pseudogene. This CDR3 is 14 amino acids long. The CDR3 coding sequence is TGTGCCAGCAGCAAGGAGGACAGCACCGGGGAGCTGTTTTTT. This encodes CASSKEDSTGELFF.

For this clone: It is likely a read error: a sequence one base away is far more abundant. The CDR3 DNA follows: TGTGCCAGCAGGAAACTGGGGGCCACTGAAGCTTTCTTT. Translated: CASRKLGATEAFF. This chain connects TRBV6-5 to TRBJ1-1; a weak D match, TRBD1 (6 bases). Between the trimmed V and J ends, which lost 6 bases and 4 bases, there was a span of 12 bases. The CDR3 has 13 residues. The V gene's germline CDR1 is MNHEY and CDR2 SVGAGI.

This clone occurred once. J is TRBJ2-1 and V is TRBV7-3, with 7 bases matching TRBD2. The CDR3 totals 14 residues. V lost 4 bases and J lost 9; bases outside the gene matches: 9. Germline CDR1 SGHTA, CDR2 FQGTGA. Here the CDR3 DNA reads TGTGCCAGCAGCTCGGGACTACGGGCGAGTGAGCAGTTCTTC. It yields the protein CASSSGLRASEQFF.

As DNA, the CDR3 is TGTGCCAGCAGTACGCCGGGACAGACCAATGAAAAACTGTTTTTT. As protein: CASSTPGQTNEKLFF. This chain links TRBV2 with TRBJ1-4, with 7 bases aligning to TRBD1. The CDR3 extends over 15 amino acids. Germline V gives CDR1 SNHLY, CDR2 FYNNEI. After removal of 5 bases from V and 5 bases from J, the junction contained 8 bases not matched to a gene.

J is TRBJ2-7 and V is TRBV6-1; a possible D gene is TRBD2 (6 bases). This CDR3 region has 17 residues. CDR1 and CDR2 (germline): MNHNS, SASEGT. V lost 0 bases and J lost 0, with 15 bases in between. CDR3 coding DNA: TGTGCCAGCAGTGAAGCGCGGGGCAGGGTGAGCTCCTACGAGCAGTACTTC. Protein product: CASSEARGRVSSYEQYF.

This rearrangement joins TRBV5-1 to TRBJ2-3; 14 positions agree with TRBD2. From germline, CDR1 is SGHRS and CDR2 YFSETQ. V shed 4 bases, J shed 4 bases, and the junction held 2 bases outside the gene matches. CDR3 length: 15 residues. CDR3 residues: CASSPGLAGADTQYF. Written as DNA, the CDR3 is TGCGCCAGCAGCCCGGGACTAGCGGGAGCAGATACGCAGTATTTT.

The J gene is TRBJ2-1, the V gene TRBV30, with TRBD1 matching 10 bases. This CDR3 region has 16 residues. The germline CDR1 and CDR2 sequences are GTSNPN and SVGIG (reference sequence). V was clipped by 5 bases and J by 1 base; unmatched bases: 8. The CDR3: CAWEGDRGNSYNEQFF. The CDR3 DNA is TGTGCCTGGGAGGGGGACAGGGGAAATTCCTACAATGAGCAGTTCTTC.

The rearrangement links TRBV27 to TRBJ2-7; the match to TRBD1 covers 9 bases. The V and J ends lost 8 bases and 3 bases, in that order; junction bases with no gene match: 11. Germline V gene sequence: CDR1 MNHEY, CDR2 SMNVEV (reference sequence). This CDR3 has 15 amino acids. CDR3 protein: CASGPGQGYLYEQYV. DNA of the CDR3: TGTGCCAGCGGACCGGGACAGGGATACCTCTACGAGCAGTACGTC.

The chain is built from TRBV7-2 and TRBJ2-7; D perhaps matches TRBD1 (6 bases). This CDR3 has 12 amino acids. Trimming pared 6 bases from V and 3 bases from J, leaving 9 bases between. Germline V CDR1 and CDR2: SGHTA, FQGNSA. The CDR3 nucleotides are TGTGCCAGCAGGACAGGCGTCTACGAGCAGTACTTC. Its translation: CASRTGVYEQYF. Looking up the rest from reference TRBV7-2 and TRBJ2-7 gives the full variable domain: GAGVSQSPSNKVTEKGKDVELRCDPISGHTALYWYRQSLGQGLEFLIYFQGNSAPDKSGLPSDRFSAERTGGSVSTLTIQRTQQEDSAVYLCASRTGVYEQYFGPGTRLTVT.

The rearrangement joins TRBV30 to TRBJ1-5, with 7 bases matching TRBD1. Germline assignment: CDR1 GTSNPN and CDR2 SVGIG (reference sequence). The CDR3 spans 15 residues. V trimming: 4 bases; J trimming: 3 bases; junction bases outside the gene matches: 9. The CDR3 DNA reads as TGTGCCTGGACCCGGACAGGAACTTTCAATCAGCCCCAGCATTTT. It encodes CAWTRTGTFNQPQHF.

The chain is built from TRBV28 and TRBJ1-2; no reliable D call. The ends were cut back, 5 bases at V and 12 bases at J, with 16 bases in the middle. In germline, CDR1 is MDHEN, CDR2 SYDVKM. The CDR3 consists of 12 residues. As DNA, the CDR3 is TGTGCCAGCAGTCCAAACGTACAGAGAAACACCTTC. Translation: CASSPNVQRNTF.

J is TRBJ1-2 and V is TRBV5-4, with D unclear. Germline values: CDR1 SGHNT, CDR2 YYREEE (reference sequence). V lost 5 bases and J lost 4, with 18 bases in between. The CDR3 extends over 15 amino acids. The CDR3 is CASSPLTAASYGYTF. The CDR3, as DNA: TGTGCCAGCAGTCCTCTAACAGCGGCCTCCTATGGCTACACCTTC.

The chain has TRBV2 and TRBJ1-6; 10 bases fit TRBD1. From germline, CDR1 is SNHLY and CDR2 FYNNEI. The CDR3 is made up of 15 amino acids. V was pared by 2 bases and J by 14 bases, with 9 bases of the junction left unmatched. This CDR3 reads CASSENRGQGLSLHF. CDR3 DNA sequence: TGTGCCAGCAGTGAAAACCGGGGACAGGGGCTATCCCTCCACTTT.